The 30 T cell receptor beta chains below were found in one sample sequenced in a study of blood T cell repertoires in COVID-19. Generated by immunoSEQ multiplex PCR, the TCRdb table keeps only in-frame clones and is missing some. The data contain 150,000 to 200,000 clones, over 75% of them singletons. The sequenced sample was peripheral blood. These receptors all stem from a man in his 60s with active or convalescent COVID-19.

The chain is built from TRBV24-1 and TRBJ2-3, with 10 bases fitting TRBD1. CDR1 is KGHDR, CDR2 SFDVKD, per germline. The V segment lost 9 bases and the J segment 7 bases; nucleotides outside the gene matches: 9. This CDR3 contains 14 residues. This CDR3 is CATAQTGGGNTQYF. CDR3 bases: TGTGCCACCGCCCAGACAGGGGGCGGAAATACGCAGTATTTT.

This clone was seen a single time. The CDR3 protein is CASSQLPGFSGGAGRELFF. CDR3 in DNA: TGTGCCAGCAGCCAACTACCGGGGTTTAGCGGGGGGGCAGGCCGGGAGCTGTTTTTT. J is TRBJ2-2 and V is TRBV3-1 (or the pseudogene TRBV3-2); 11 bases are shared with TRBD2. The CDR3 covers 19 residues. CDR1 and CDR2 (germline): LGHDT, YNNKEL (reference sequence). The V and J ends lost 2 bases and 9 bases, in that order; junction bases with no gene match: 17.

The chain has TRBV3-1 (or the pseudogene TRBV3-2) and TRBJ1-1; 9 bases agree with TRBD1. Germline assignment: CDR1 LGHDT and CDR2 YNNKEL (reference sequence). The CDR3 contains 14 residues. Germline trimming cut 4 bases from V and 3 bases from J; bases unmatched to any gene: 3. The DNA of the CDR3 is TGTGCCAGCAGCCTGGGACAGGGCTACACTGAAGCTTTCTTT. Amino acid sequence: CASSLGQGYTEAFF.

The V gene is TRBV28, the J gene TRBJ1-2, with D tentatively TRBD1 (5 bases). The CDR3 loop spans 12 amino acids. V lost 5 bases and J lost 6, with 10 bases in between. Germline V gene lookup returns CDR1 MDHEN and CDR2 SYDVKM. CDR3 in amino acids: CASSDSFHGYTF. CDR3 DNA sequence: TGTGCCAGCAGTGACAGTTTTCATGGCTACACCTTC.

CDR3 amino acids: CASRRMVGGTGTQYF. DNA of the CDR3: TGTGCCAGCAGGCGGATGGTAGGCGGGACTGGGACGCAGTATTTT. The chain recombines TRBV27 with TRBJ2-3, with a possible D match to TRBD2 (6 bases). V lost 6 bases and J 9 bases, leaving 22 bases between the germline ends. The CDR3 sequence is 15 residues long. Per germline, CDR1 MNHEY and CDR2 SMNVEV (reference sequence).

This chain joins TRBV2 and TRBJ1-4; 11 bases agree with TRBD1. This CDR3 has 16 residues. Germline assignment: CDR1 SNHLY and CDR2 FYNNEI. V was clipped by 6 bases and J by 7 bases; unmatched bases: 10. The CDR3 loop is CASSPGQGVRGEKLFF. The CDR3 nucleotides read TGTGCCAGCAGCCCGGGACAGGGGGTGCGGGGTGAAAAACTGTTTTTT.

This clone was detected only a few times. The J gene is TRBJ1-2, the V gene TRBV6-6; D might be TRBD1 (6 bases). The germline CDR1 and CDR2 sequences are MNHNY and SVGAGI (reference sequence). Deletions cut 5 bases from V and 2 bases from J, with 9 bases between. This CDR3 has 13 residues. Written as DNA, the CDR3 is TGTGCCAGCAGTCTACAGGGCAACTATGGCTACACCTTC. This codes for CASSLQGNYGYTF.

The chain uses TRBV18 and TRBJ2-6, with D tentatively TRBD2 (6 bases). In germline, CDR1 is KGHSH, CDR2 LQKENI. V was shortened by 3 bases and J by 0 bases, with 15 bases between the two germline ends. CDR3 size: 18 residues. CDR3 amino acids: CASSPWDAGSSGANVLTF. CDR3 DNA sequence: TGTGCCAGCTCACCGTGGGACGCCGGGAGCTCTGGGGCCAACGTCCTGACTTTC.

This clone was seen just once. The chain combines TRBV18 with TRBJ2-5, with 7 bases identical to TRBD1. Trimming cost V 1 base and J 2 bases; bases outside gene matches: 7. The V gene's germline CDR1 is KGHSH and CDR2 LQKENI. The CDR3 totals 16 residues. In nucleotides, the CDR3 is TGTGCCAGCTCACCACTTACCATGGGACAGCAAGAGACCCAGTACTTC. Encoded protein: CASSPLTMGQQETQYF.

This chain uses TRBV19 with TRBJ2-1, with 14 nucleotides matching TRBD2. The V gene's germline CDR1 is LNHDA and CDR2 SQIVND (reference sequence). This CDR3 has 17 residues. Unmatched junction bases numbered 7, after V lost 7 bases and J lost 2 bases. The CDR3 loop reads CASIGTSGRVAYNEQFF. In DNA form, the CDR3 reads TGTGCCAGTATCGGGACTAGCGGGAGAGTCGCCTACAATGAGCAGTTCTTC.

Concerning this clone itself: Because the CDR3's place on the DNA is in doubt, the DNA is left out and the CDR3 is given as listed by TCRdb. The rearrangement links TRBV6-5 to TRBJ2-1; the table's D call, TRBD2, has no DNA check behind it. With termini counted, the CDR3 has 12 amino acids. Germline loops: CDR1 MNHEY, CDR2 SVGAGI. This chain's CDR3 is CASSSSGNEQFF.

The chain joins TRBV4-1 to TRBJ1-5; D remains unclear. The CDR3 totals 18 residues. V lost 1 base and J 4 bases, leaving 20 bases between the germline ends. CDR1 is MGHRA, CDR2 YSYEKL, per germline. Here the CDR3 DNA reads TGCGCCAGCAGCCAAGTTCAAATCCTGGCGGACTCTAATCAGCCCCAGCATTTT. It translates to CASSQVQILADSNQPQHF.

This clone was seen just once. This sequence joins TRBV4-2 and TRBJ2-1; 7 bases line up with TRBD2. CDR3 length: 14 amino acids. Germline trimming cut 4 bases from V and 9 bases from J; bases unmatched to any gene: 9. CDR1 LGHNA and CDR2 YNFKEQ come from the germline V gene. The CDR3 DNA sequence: TGTGCCAGCAGCCCAGGGCTAGCTAGCGGTGAGCAGTTCTTC. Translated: CASSPGLASGEQFF.

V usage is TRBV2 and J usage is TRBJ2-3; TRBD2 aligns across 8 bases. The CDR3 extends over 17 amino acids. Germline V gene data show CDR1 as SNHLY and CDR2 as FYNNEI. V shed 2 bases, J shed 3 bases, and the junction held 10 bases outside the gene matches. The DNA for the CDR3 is TGTGCCAGCAGTGAATCCCCCCTAGCGGGTGGAACAGATACGCAGTATTTT. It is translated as CASSESPLAGGTDTQYF.

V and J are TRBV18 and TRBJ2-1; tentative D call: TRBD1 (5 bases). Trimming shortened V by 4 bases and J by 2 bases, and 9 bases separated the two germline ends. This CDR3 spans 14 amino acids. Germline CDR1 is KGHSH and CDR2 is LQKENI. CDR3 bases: TGTGCCAGCTCACTTACAGGAGCCTACAATGAGCAGTTCTTC. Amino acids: CASSLTGAYNEQFF. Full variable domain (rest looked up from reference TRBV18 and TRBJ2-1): NAGVMQNPRHLVRRRGQEARLRCSPMKGHSHVYWYRQLPEEGLKFMVYLQKENIIDESGMPKERFSAEFPKEGPSILRIQQVVRGDSAAYFCASSLTGAYNEQFFGPGTRLTVL.

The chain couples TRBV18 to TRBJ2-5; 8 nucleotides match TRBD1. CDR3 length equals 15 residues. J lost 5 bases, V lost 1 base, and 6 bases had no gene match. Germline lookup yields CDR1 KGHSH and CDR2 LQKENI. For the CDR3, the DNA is TGTGCCAGCTCACCACGGGACAGGCCGGGCGAGACCCAGTACTTC. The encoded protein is CASSPRDRPGETQYF.

The CDR3 DNA follows: TGTGCCAGCAGCCGCAGGGCCGGGGAGCTGTTTTTT. Amino acids: CASSRRAGELFF. This chain connects TRBV7-2 to TRBJ2-2; a possible D gene is TRBD1 (5 bases). The ends were cut back, 5 bases at V and 6 bases at J, with 7 bases in the middle. The CDR3 consists of 12 residues. The germline V gene encodes CDR1 SGHTA and CDR2 FQGNSA.

The CDR3: CASSQDRLAGGHTDTQYF. CDR3 coding DNA: TGTGCCAGCAGCCAAGATCGGCTAGCGGGGGGGCACACAGATACGCAGTATTTT. The gene calls are TRBV3-1 (or the pseudogene TRBV3-2) and TRBJ2-3, with 12 bases identical to TRBD2. This CDR3 region has 18 residues. Germline-derived CDR1 and CDR2 are LGHDT and YNNKEL (reference sequence). The V and J ends lost 0 bases and 2 bases, in that order; junction bases with no gene match: 6.

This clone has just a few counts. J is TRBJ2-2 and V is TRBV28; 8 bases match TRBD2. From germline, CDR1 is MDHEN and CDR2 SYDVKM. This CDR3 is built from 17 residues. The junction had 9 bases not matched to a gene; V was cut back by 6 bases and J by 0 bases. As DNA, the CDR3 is TGTGCCAGCAGCGGAACACTAGCGGCGGCGAACACCGGGGAGCTGTTTTTT. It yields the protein CASSGTLAAANTGELFF.

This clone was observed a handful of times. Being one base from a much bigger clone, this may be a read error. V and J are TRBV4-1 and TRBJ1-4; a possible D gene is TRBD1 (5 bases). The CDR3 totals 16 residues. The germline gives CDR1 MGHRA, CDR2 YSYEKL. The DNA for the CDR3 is TGCGCCACCAGCCGCCTCGGAGGGGCCGACAATGAAAAACTGTTTTTT. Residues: CATSRLGGADNEKLFF.

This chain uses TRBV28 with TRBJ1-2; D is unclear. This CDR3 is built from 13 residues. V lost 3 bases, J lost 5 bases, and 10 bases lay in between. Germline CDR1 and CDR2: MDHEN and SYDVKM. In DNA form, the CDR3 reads TGTGCCAGCAGTTTCTCGGGTTCATATGGCTACACCTTC. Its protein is CASSFSGSYGYTF.

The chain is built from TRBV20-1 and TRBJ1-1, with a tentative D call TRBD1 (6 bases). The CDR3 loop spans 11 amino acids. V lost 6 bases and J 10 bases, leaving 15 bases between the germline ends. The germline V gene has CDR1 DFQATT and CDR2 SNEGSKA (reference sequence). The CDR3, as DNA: TGCAGTGCCAGAACAGGGATAGCAGCTTTCTTT. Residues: CSARTGIAAFF.

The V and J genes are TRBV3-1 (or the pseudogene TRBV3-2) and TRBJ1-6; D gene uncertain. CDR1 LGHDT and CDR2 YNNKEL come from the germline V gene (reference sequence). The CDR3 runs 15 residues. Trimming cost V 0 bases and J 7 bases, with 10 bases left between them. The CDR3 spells CASSQDPSRNSPLHF. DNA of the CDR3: TGTGCCAGCAGCCAAGACCCCTCGCGGAATTCACCCCTCCACTTT.

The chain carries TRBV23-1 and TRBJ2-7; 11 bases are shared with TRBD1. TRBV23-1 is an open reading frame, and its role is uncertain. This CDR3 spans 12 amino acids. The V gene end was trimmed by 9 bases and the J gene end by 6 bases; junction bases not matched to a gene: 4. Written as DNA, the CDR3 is TGCGCCAGTTGGACAGGGGGCATCGAGCAGTACTTC. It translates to CASWTGGIEQYF.

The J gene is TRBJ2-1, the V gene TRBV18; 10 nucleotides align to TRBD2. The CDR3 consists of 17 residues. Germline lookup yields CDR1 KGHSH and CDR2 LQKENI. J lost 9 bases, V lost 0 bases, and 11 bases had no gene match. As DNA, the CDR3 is TGTGCCAGCTCACCACCACTCAGCGGGGGGGCCCGGGGTGAGCAGTTCTTC. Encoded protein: CASSPPLSGGARGEQFF.

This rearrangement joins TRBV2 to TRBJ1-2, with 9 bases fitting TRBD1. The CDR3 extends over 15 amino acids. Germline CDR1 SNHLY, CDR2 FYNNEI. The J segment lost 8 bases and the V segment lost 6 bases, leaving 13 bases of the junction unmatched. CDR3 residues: CASSAIGTGSSGYTF. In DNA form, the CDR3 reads TGTGCCAGCAGCGCGATTGGGACAGGGTCGTCCGGCTACACCTTC.

The CDR3 nucleotides read TGTGCCAGTGAGTACAGACAGAACACTGAAGCTTTCTTT. Encoded protein: CASEYRQNTEAFF. This chain links TRBV19 with TRBJ1-1; D call uncertain. Germline V gives CDR1 LNHDA, CDR2 SQIVND (reference sequence). The CDR3 extends over 13 amino acids. Trimming stripped 8 bases from V and 1 base from J, with 11 bases between.

CDR3 in amino acids: CASSIRTGYGYTGELFF. CDR3 coding DNA: TGTGCCAGTAGCATCAGAACAGGGTATGGTTACACCGGGGAGCTGTTTTTT. The chain has TRBV19 and TRBJ2-2; possibly TRBD1 for D (6 bases). V was shortened by 6 bases and J by 3 bases, with 20 bases between the two germline ends. CDR3 length: 17 residues. Looked up from germline, CDR1 is LNHDA and CDR2 is SQIVND (reference sequence). Variable domain in full (rest from reference TRBV19 and TRBJ2-2): DGGITQSPKYLFRKEGQNVTLSCEQNLNHDAMYWYRQDPGQGLRLIYYSQIVNDFQKGDIAEGYSVSREKKESFPLTVTSAQKNPTAFYLCASSIRTGYGYTGELFFGEGSRLTVL.

CDR3 sequence: CASSQILASEQYF. The CDR3 nucleotides are TGTGCCAGCAGCCAGATACTAGCGAGCGAGCAGTACTTC. The V gene is TRBV11-3, the J gene TRBJ2-7; 7 bases agree with TRBD2. The CDR3 is made up of 13 amino acids. The junction had 7 bases not matched to a gene; V was cut back by 5 bases and J by 6 bases. CDR1 SGHNT and CDR2 YENEEA come from the germline V gene.

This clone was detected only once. The CDR3: CASSATGYEKLFF. Here the CDR3 DNA reads TGCGCCAGCAGCGCGACAGGGTATGAAAAACTGTTTTTT. This rearrangement joins TRBV5-1 to TRBJ1-4, with 7 bases matching TRBD1. Germline assignment: CDR1 SGHRS and CDR2 YFSETQ. CDR3 length: 13 amino acids. V dropped 4 bases and J dropped 6; count of bases not matched to a gene: 3. Together with reference TRBV5-1 and TRBJ1-4, the CDR3 gives the full variable domain: KAGVTQTPRYLIKTRGQQVTLSCSPISGHRSVSWYQQTPGQGLQFLFEYFSETQRNKGNFPGRFSGRQFSNSRSEMNVSTLELGDSALYLCASSATGYEKLFFGSGTQLSVL.